This T cell receptor (beta chain) stems from a study of beta chain features in type 1 diabetes. Overall study findings and caveats: Type 1 diabetes patients showed a moderate but significant shortening of TCRB CDR3s in all four CD4+ subsets. Cells with high TCR expression could be over-represented by cDNA sequencing.

Expressed TCRB transcripts got sequenced, as all isolated RNA was reverse transcribed. The data were produced by immunoSEQ multiplex PCR, yet TCRdb's version contains in-frame clones alone and is incomplete. The table records about 150,000 clones, 9% to 10% of them present only once. As concerns this clone: What it binds is not known.

V lost 2 bases, J lost 1 base, and 19 bases lay in between. Germline assignment: CDR1 SGHDT and CDR2 YYEEEE. This CDR3 has 18 residues. This clonotype originated in a woman aged 30 to 39 with type 1 diabetes. This chain links TRBV5-6 with TRBJ2-4; a possible D gene is TRBD1 (6 bases). Sequencing used central memory CD4+ T cells from blood. CDR3 sequence (DNA): TGTGCCAGCAGCTTAGAACTCAGGGGATTTGGGGCCAAAAACATTCAGTACTTC. As protein: CASSLELRGFGAKNIQYF.